This T cell receptor (beta chain) was retrieved from a study of technical replicates of blood from several donors (dated by TCRdb to about 2017). Library preparation was by the immunoSEQ multiplex PCR assay. TCRdb took this table from immuneACCESS and kept in-frame rearrangements with V and J called. Such tables lack part of the clones; where checked against another copy, unresolved V genes explain under half of the gap, and the rest is unexplained. This sample is represented by approximately 90,000 clones; 95% of them were singletons. Of the sample, more than 0.2% falls within the top ten clones. As regards this clone: It lacks a known antigen. Base qualities are not provided; no much larger clone lies one nucleotide away.

CDR1 and CDR2, looked up from the germline V gene (reference sequence), are SEHNR and FQNEAQ. V trim: 8 bases; J trim: 4 bases; unmatched bases: 5. Measured from the cysteine to the phenylalanine, the CDR3 is 12 residues long. The DNA shown is the 36-base CDR3, in frame from base 1. The V gene is TRBV7-9 and the J gene is TRBJ2-7; 7 of the junction bases match TRBD1. The receptor was derived from a human donor in good health. The sequenced sample consisted of T cells isolated from PBMCs. The DNA reads TGTGCCAGCGGGACAGAATCGTACGAGCAGTACTTC. It specifies CASGTESYEQYF.